This T cell receptor beta chain was observed in a study of regulatory dendritic cells for organ transplantation. Clones were sequenced by immunoSEQ multiplex PCR, and TCRdb holds only the in-frame ones, with some missing. The table has over 20,000 clones, 74% seen once; the top ten hold approximately 0.92%. Study-wide findings and caveats: Between individuals, the alloreactive memory CD8+ T cell pool differed considerably. Memory T cells were less diverse than naive, with memory CD8+ most oligoclonal.

Germline trimming cut 2 bases from V and 8 bases from J; bases unmatched to any gene: 12. This CDR3 has 18 amino acids. The V gene's germline CDR1 is MGHRA and CDR2 YSYEKL. Details on this clone: Its cognate antigen is unknown.

Sequencing was done on a sample of memory CD4+ T cells from blood. Indicated subset: CD45RO+ memory T cells. The chain carries TRBV4-1 and TRBJ1-4; 12 nucleotides match TRBD1. The clonotype was recovered from a human donor in good health. The CDR3 protein is CASSQQLVPGQGAEKLFF. For the CDR3, the DNA is TGCGCCAGCAGCCAACAATTAGTTCCGGGACAGGGGGCCGAAAAACTGTTTTTT.